The count of the clone carrying this TCR beta chain is one. The antigen is undetermined. TCRdb's copy holds only in-frame clones and misses some; the assay was immunoSEQ multiplex PCR. The table has about 16,000 clones, around 77% seen once. The sample is drawn from a study of CD4 T cells in relation to SARS-CoV-2 and coronaviruses. Study-wide context: ViraFEST: approximately 10-day antigen culture of PBMCs, then TCR beta CDR3 sequencing.

The ends lost 5 bases at V and 4 bases at J; junction bases unmatched: 8. Germline V CDR1 and CDR2: SGHTA, FQGNSA. CDR3 length: 15 amino acids. CD4+ T cells from unexposed donors were obtained before the COVID-19 pandemic (2011-2018). After roughly ten days of culture, CD4+ T cells were isolated. Unexposed-donor CD4+ T cells were probed with SARS-CoV-2 S/N and four cold-coronavirus spikes, cells permitting. This TCR was sampled from a human donor in good health. The genes are TRBV7-2 and TRBJ2-7; 10 bases are a match to TRBD2. The specimen sequenced was CD4+ T cells from PBMCs, cultured in vitro. The CDR3 nucleotides read TGTGCCAGCAGCCCGCCTAGCGGGAGAGGTTACGAGCAGTACTTC. As protein: CASSPPSGRGYEQYF. The complete variable domain, with remaining parts taken from reference TRBV7-2 and TRBJ2-7, reads GAGVSQSPSNKVTEKGKDVELRCDPISGHTALYWYRQSLGQGLEFLIYFQGNSAPDKSGLPSDRFSAERTGGSVSTLTIQRTQQEDSAVYLCASSPPSGRGYEQYFGPGTRLTVT.